This TCR beta chain was captured in a study of regulatory T cells in long-lasting Graves disease. This clonotype appeared many times. Building of the TCR beta libraries involved iRepertoire HTBI primers and Arm-PCR of CDR3 regions. Each CDR3 protein gets one entry after TCRdb re-called the multiplex PCR reads with MiXCR. The sample contains about half a million distinct CDR3 sequences, around 11% of which appear only once. The time point: newly diagnosed GD, antithyroid drugs for less than 3 months. The TCR library was made from RNA that had been extracted from PBMCs in TRIzol. These data were likewise used in another study, on T cells in Graves' hyperthyroidism and ophthalmopathy. Turning to that study: TCR CDR3 underwent first-round RT-PCR with the HTBI primer set. Most thyroid clonotypes expanded above 0.001 appeared in blood too.

The specimen was peripheral blood mononuclear cells (PBMCs), collected at new diagnosis, from a patient treated with antithyroid drugs. The sequence came from a woman aged 30 to 39 with Graves disease.

CDR3 protein: CASSQREGGEKLFF. The CDR3 nucleotides read TGTGCCAGCAGCCAACGCGAGGGCGGTGAAAAACTGTTTTTT. The chain has TRBV4-2 and TRBJ1-4; D uncertain. From germline, CDR1 is LGHNA and CDR2 YNFKEQ. The CDR3 is 14 residues long. V gave up 2 bases and J gave up 7 bases, with 11 bases separating them.